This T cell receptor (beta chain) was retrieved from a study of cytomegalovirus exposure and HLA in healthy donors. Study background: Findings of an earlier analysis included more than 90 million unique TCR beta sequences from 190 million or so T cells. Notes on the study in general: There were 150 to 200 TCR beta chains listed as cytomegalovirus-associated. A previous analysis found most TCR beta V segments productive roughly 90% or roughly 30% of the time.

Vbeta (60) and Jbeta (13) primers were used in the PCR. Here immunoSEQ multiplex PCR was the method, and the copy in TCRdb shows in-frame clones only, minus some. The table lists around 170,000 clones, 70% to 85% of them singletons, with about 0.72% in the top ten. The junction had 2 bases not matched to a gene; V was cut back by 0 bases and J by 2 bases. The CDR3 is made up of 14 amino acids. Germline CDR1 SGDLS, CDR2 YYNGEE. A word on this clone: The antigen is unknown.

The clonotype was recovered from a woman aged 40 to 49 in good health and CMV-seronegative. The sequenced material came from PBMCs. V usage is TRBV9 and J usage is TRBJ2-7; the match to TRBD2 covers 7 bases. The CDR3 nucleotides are TGTGCCAGCAGCGTAGGGACTAGAGCCTACGAGCAGTACTTC. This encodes CASSVGTRAYEQYF.